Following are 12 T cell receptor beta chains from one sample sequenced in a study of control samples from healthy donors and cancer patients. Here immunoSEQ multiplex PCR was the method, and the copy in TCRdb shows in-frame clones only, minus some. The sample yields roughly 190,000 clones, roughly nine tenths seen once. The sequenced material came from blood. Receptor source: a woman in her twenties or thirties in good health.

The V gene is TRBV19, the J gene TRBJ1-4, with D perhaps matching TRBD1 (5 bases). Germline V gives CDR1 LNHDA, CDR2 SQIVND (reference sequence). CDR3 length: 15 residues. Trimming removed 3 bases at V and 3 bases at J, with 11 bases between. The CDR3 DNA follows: TGTGCCAGTAGTATGGGGCGAACAGCTAATGAAAAACTGTTTTTT. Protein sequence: CASSMGRTANEKLFF. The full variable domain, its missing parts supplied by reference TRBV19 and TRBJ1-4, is DGGITQSPKYLFRKEGQNVTLSCEQNLNHDAMYWYRQDPGQGLRLIYYSQIVNDFQKGDIAEGYSVSREKKESFPLTVTSAQKNPTAFYLCASSMGRTANEKLFFGSGTQLSVL.

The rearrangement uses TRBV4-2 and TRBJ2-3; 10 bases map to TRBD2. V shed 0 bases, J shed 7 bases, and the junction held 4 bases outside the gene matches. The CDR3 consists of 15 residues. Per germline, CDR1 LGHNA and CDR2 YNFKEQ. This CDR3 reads CASSQDLAGVNTQYF. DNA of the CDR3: TGTGCCAGCAGCCAAGATCTAGCGGGAGTAAATACGCAGTATTTT.

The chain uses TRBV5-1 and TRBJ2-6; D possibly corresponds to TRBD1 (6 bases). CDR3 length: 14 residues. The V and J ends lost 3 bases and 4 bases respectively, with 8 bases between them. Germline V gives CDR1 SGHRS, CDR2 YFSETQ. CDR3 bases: TGCGCCAGCAGCTCAGGGGCCGGGGCCAACGTCCTGACTTTC. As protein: CASSSGAGANVLTF.

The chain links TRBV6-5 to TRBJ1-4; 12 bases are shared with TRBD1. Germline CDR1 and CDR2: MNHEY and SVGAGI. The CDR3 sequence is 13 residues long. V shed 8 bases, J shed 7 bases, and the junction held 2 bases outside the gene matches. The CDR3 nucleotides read TGTGCCAGCGGGGACAGGGGGCTTGAAAAACTGTTTTTT. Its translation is CASGDRGLEKLFF.

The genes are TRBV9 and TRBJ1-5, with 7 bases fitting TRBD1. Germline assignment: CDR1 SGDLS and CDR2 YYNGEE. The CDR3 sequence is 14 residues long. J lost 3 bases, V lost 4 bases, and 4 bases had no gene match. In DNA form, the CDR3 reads TGTGCCAGCAGCATGGGACAGATCAATCAGCCCCAGCATTTT. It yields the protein CASSMGQINQPQHF.

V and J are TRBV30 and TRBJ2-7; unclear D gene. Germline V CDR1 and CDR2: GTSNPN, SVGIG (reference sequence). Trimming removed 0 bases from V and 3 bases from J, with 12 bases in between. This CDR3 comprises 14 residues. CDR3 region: CAWSVPPAYYEQYF. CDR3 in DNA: TGTGCCTGGAGTGTACCCCCTGCTTACTACGAGCAGTACTTC.

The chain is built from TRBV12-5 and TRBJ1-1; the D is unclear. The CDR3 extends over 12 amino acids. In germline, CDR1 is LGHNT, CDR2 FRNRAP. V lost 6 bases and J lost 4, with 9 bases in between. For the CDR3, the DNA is TGTGCTAGTGGCCTTTGGGCCACTGAAGCTTTCTTT. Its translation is CASGLWATEAFF.

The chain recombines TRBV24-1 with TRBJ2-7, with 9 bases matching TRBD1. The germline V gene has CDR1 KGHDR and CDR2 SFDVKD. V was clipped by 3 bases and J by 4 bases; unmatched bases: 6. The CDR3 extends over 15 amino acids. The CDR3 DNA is TGTGCCACCAGTGATACTCGGACAGGGGTATACGAGCAGTACTTC. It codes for CATSDTRTGVYEQYF.

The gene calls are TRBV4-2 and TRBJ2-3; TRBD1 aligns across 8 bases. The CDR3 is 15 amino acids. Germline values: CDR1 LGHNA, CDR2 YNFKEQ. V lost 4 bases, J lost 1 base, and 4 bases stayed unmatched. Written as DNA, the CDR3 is TGTGCCAGCAGCCTGGACAGGGATGGCACAGATACGCAGTATTTT. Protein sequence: CASSLDRDGTDTQYF.

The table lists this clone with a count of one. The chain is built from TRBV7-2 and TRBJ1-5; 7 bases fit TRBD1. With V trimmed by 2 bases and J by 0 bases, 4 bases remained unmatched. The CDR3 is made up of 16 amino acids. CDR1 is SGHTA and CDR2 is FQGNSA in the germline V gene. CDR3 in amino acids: CASSLTGAYSNQPQHF. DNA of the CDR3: TGTGCCAGCAGCTTAACAGGGGCCTATAGCAATCAGCCCCAGCATTTT.

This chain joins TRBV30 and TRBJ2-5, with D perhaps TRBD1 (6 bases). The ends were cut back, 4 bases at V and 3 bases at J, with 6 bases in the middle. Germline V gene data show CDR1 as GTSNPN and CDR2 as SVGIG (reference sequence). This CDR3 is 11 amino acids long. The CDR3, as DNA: TGTGCCTGGAAGGGGGAAGAGACCCAGTACTTC. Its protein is CAWKGEETQYF. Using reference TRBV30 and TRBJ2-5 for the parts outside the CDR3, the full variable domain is SQTIHQWPATLVQPVGSPLSLECTVEGTSNPNLYWYRQAAGRGLQLLFYSVGIGQISSEVPQNLSASRPQDRQFILSSKKLLLSDSGFYLCAWKGEETQYFGPGTRLLVL.

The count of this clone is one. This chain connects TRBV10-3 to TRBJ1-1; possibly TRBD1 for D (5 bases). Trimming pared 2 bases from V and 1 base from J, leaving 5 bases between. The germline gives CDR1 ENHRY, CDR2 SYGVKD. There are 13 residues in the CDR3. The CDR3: CAISEGQNTEAFF. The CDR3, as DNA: TGTGCCATCAGTGAGGGACAGAACACTGAAGCTTTCTTT.